The 32 T cell receptor beta chains below come from one sample, sequenced in a study of beta chain features in type 1 diabetes. Expressed TCRB transcripts were sequenced after all isolated RNA was converted to cDNA. Sequencing used immunoSEQ multiplex PCR; TCRdb keeps in-frame clones, though not all of them. The sample records roughly 450,000 clones, about 15% being singletons. Sequenced: naive CD4+ T cells from blood. The origin of the receptors is a man aged 30 to 45 in good health.

In its sample, this clone was seen a few times. The V and J genes are TRBV7-8 and TRBJ2-6; 10 bases line up with TRBD1. In germline, CDR1 is SGHVS, CDR2 FQNEAQ. Losses at the gene ends were 1 base for V and 0 bases for J; bases not matched to a gene: 9. This CDR3 comprises 20 residues. CDR3 nucleotides: TGTGCCAGCAGCTTAGGAATGAGGACAGGGGGAAGCTCTGGGGCCAACGTCCTGACTTTC. Translated: CASSLGMRTGGSSGANVLTF.

This clone was detected only a few times. The chain carries TRBV29-1 and TRBJ2-1; no clear D. Germline values: CDR1 SQVTM, CDR2 ANQGSEA. The CDR3 runs to 11 residues. The V end was cut by 7 bases, the J end by 8 bases, with 12 bases between. Here the CDR3 reads CSGSISDEQFF. CDR3 nucleotides: TGCAGCGGATCCATTTCGGATGAGCAGTTCTTC.

This clone was detected a few times. The rearrangement uses TRBV14 and TRBJ2-1; 9 bases are shared with TRBD2. This CDR3 has 17 residues. Trimming at V came to 2 bases and at J to 6 bases, leaving 11 bases not matched to a gene. In germline, CDR1 is SGHDN, CDR2 FVKESK. The CDR3 coding sequence is TGTGCCAGCAGCCAATCCCGCCTAGCGGGGTTAACCAATGAGCAGTTCTTC. It translates to CASSQSRLAGLTNEQFF.

This chain connects TRBV4-1 to TRBJ1-5; no clear D. In germline, CDR1 is MGHRA, CDR2 YSYEKL. Deletions cut 0 bases from V and 7 bases from J, with 7 bases between. This CDR3 comprises 13 residues. CDR3 DNA sequence: TGCGCCAGCAGCCAAGAGTCCCGGCAGCCCCAGCATTTT. Translation: CASSQESRQPQHF.

This clone has more than one count but fewer than ten. The rearrangement links TRBV11-2 to TRBJ2-1; 10 nucleotides match TRBD2. CDR1 SGHAT and CDR2 FQNNGV come from the germline V gene. With 5 bases clipped from V and 9 bases from J, the junction kept 13 bases outside the gene matches. CDR3 length: 16 residues. The CDR3 sequence: CASSLRESGRAGEQFF. The CDR3 DNA reads as TGTGCCAGCAGCCTAAGGGAAAGCGGGAGGGCCGGTGAGCAGTTCTTC.

This clone was found a few times. This CDR3 is CASSQLGGGPGEKLFF. The DNA for the CDR3 is TGCGCCAGCAGCCAACTAGGGGGAGGACCTGGCGAAAAACTGTTTTTT. The chain recombines TRBV4-3 with TRBJ1-4; D is perhaps TRBD1 (6 bases). The CDR3 has 16 amino acids. Between the trimmed V and J ends, which lost 2 bases and 8 bases, there was a span of 18 bases. Germline CDR1 LGHNA, CDR2 YSLEER.

This clone has a handful of counts. The rearrangement uses TRBV4-3 and TRBJ1-1, with unresolved D. Between the trimmed V and J ends, which lost 0 bases and 1 base, there was a span of 9 bases. The germline V gene encodes CDR1 LGHNA and CDR2 YSLEER. This CDR3 is 15 amino acids long. CDR3 loop: CASSQDGTENTEAFF. Here the CDR3 DNA reads TGCGCCAGCAGCCAAGACGGAACAGAGAACACTGAAGCTTTCTTT.

V usage is TRBV7-3 and J usage is TRBJ2-5; D might be TRBD2 (6 bases). Germline CDR1 and CDR2: SGHTA and FQGTGA. Trimming pared 8 bases from V and 7 bases from J, leaving 17 bases between. This CDR3 has 13 amino acids. CDR3 amino acids: CASGRGNQGTQYF. In nucleotides, the CDR3 is TGTGCCAGCGGGCGGGGCAATCAGGGGACCCAGTACTTC. Variable domain in full (rest from reference TRBV7-3 and TRBJ2-5): GAGVSQTPSNKVTEKGKYVELRCDPISGHTALYWYRQSLGQGPEFLIYFQGTGAADDSGLPNDRFFAVRPEGSVSTLKIQRTERGDSAVYLCASGRGNQGTQYFGPGTRLLVL.

This chain joins TRBV7-2 and TRBJ2-5; D gene unclear. The length of the CDR3 is 12 residues. Germline-derived CDR1 and CDR2 are SGHTA and FQGNSA. V lost 5 bases and J 5 bases, leaving 9 bases between the germline ends. The CDR3 spells CASSTFRETQYF. The CDR3 DNA follows: TGTGCCAGCAGCACCTTCAGGGAGACCCAGTACTTC. The full variable domain, with the rest looked up from reference TRBV7-2 and TRBJ2-5, is GAGVSQSPSNKVTEKGKDVELRCDPISGHTALYWYRQSLGQGLEFLIYFQGNSAPDKSGLPSDRFSAERTGGSVSTLTIQRTQQEDSAVYLCASSTFRETQYFGPGTRLLVL.

The chain has TRBV10-3 and TRBJ2-1; no definite D call. The CDR3 totals 15 residues. The ends were cut back, 4 bases at V and 5 bases at J, with 15 bases in the middle. Germline assignment: CDR1 ENHRY and CDR2 SYGVKD. Here the CDR3 DNA reads TGTGCCATCAGTGCTCAGCTCAACCTCAACAATGAGCAGTTCTTC. Translating it yields CAISAQLNLNNEQFF.

The gene calls are TRBV11-3 and TRBJ2-1, with 8 nucleotides matching TRBD2. The CDR3 has 13 residues. V gave up 5 bases and J gave up 5 bases; unmatched junction bases: 2. CDR1 and CDR2 (germline): SGHNT, YENEEA. CDR3 nucleotides: TGTGCCAGCAGCAAGGGACTAGACAATGAGCAGTTCTTC. This translates into CASSKGLDNEQFF.

This clone was observed a few times. The J gene is TRBJ1-1, the V gene TRBV29-1; D ambiguous. The germline V gene has CDR1 SQVTM and CDR2 ANQGSEA. CDR3 length: 12 residues. V lost 4 bases, J lost 0 bases, and 6 bases lay in between. The CDR3 DNA sequence: TGCAGCGTTGGGCCAGTGAACACTGAAGCTTTCTTT. This codes for CSVGPVNTEAFF.

This clone was found a few times. The chain employs TRBV7-2 and TRBJ2-4; TRBD2 aligns across 7 bases. J was trimmed by 8 bases and V by 5 bases; bases with no gene match: 3. From germline, CDR1 is SGHTA and CDR2 FQGNSA. The CDR3 has 12 amino acids. CDR3: CASSGEGYIQYF. CDR3 DNA sequence: TGTGCCAGCAGCGGGGAGGGGTACATTCAGTACTTC.

This clone was counted between two and nine times. This chain connects TRBV9 to TRBJ2-3; no clear D. Between the trimmed V and J ends, which lost 1 base and 2 bases, there was a span of 8 bases. Looked up from germline, CDR1 is SGDLS and CDR2 is YYNGEE. The CDR3 extends over 14 amino acids. The CDR3 loop reads CASSVSTDTDTQYF. The CDR3 DNA reads as TGTGCCAGCAGCGTATCGACCGACACAGATACGCAGTATTTT.

CDR3 sequence: CASSTRVNYNEQFF. CDR3 nucleotides: TGTGCCAGCAGCACGCGGGTCAACTACAATGAGCAGTTCTTC. V usage is TRBV7-8 and J usage is TRBJ2-1, with TRBD2 as a possible D gene (5 bases). V gave up 5 bases and J gave up 3 bases, with 11 bases separating them. This CDR3 is 14 amino acids long. CDR1 is SGHVS, CDR2 FQNEAQ, per germline.

The genes are TRBV9 and TRBJ2-3; tentatively, D is TRBD2 (6 bases). The V gene lost 4 bases and the J gene lost 0 bases, with 18 bases spanning the gap. CDR3 length: 17 residues. CDR1 SGDLS and CDR2 YYNGEE come from the germline V gene. The CDR3 nucleotides read TGTGCCAGCAGCTTCACCGGGGGTAGCGGAAGCACAGATACGCAGTATTTT. Its protein is CASSFTGGSGSTDTQYF.

The chain couples TRBV4-1 to TRBJ2-1, with 7 nucleotides matching TRBD1. Germline CDR1 MGHRA, CDR2 YSYEKL. V shed 6 bases, J shed 1 base, and the junction held 9 bases outside the gene matches. The CDR3 has 16 amino acids. Here the CDR3 reads CASRPTGVVSYNEQFF. The CDR3 coding sequence is TGCGCCAGCAGACCAACAGGGGTGGTATCCTACAATGAGCAGTTCTTC.

The chain couples TRBV4-3 to TRBJ2-5; D is possibly TRBD2 (6 bases). Germline V gene data show CDR1 as LGHNA and CDR2 as YSLEER. This CDR3 is 14 amino acids long. V lost 3 bases and J 2 bases, leaving 10 bases between the germline ends. CDR3 loop: CASSQRRDQETQYF. In DNA, the CDR3 is TGCGCCAGCAGCCAGAGGAGGGATCAAGAGACCCAGTACTTC.

J is TRBJ2-3 and V is TRBV7-3, with unresolved D. In germline, CDR1 is SGHTA, CDR2 FQGTGA. V was pared by 2 bases and J by 0 bases, with 6 bases between. This CDR3 is built from 14 residues. Here the CDR3 reads CASSLSRSTDTQYF. DNA of the CDR3: TGTGCCAGCAGCTTATCCCGGAGCACAGATACGCAGTATTTT.

This clone was found a few times. The chain links TRBV5-6 to TRBJ2-1; D is ambiguous. Germline-derived CDR1 and CDR2 are SGHDT and YYEEEE. The CDR3 has 14 residues. V was pared by 9 bases and J by 5 bases, with 18 bases between. CDR3 amino acids: CATRVGLHHNEQFF. The CDR3, as DNA: TGTGCCACCCGGGTGGGCCTCCATCACAATGAGCAGTTCTTC.

The rearrangement joins TRBV6-6 to TRBJ2-7; D is possibly TRBD1 (5 bases). The CDR3 sequence is 14 residues long. The germline gives CDR1 MNHNY, CDR2 SVGAGI (reference sequence). Trimming pared 6 bases from V and 0 bases from J, leaving 12 bases between. CDR3 nucleotides: TGTGCCAGCAGACTAACAGGAAGCTCCTACGAGCAGTACTTC. Translating it yields CASRLTGSSYEQYF.

This clone was seen a handful of times. This chain connects TRBV7-9 to TRBJ1-6; perhaps TRBD1 as D (5 bases). Trimming shortened V by 7 bases and J by 9 bases, and 19 bases separated the two germline ends. The CDR3 contains 15 residues. The germline CDR1 and CDR2 sequences are SEHNR and FQNEAQ (reference sequence). Written as DNA, the CDR3 is TGTGCCAGCACCCCTAATAATGGGGGAGGTTCACCCCTCCACTTT. Protein: CASTPNNGGGSPLHF.

This clone occurred a few times. The chain couples TRBV2 to TRBJ2-6; 8 bases match TRBD2. Germline V gene data show CDR1 as SNHLY and CDR2 as FYNNEI. V lost 5 bases to trimming and J lost 1 base; unmatched junction nucleotides: 7. This CDR3 contains 17 residues. Here the CDR3 reads CASSNWTSFSGANVLTF. The CDR3 nucleotides read TGTGCCAGCAGTAACTGGACTAGCTTTTCTGGGGCCAACGTCCTGACTTTC.

This clone was counted a few times. V gene TRBV10-3 combines with J gene TRBJ2-7; TRBD2 is a possible D gene (5 bases). V was clipped by 3 bases and J by 7 bases, with 10 bases between them. Germline assignment: CDR1 ENHRY and CDR2 SYGVKD. The CDR3 is 12 residues long. The CDR3 nucleotides read TGTGCCATCAGTGATATGAGGGAGGAGCAGTACTTC. Protein sequence: CAISDMREEQYF.

This clone was counted a few times. This chain joins TRBV7-6 and TRBJ2-5; D gene uncertain. The V end lost 2 bases, the J end lost 5 bases, and 12 bases lay between the germline ends. This CDR3 contains 14 residues. Per germline, CDR1 SGHVS and CDR2 FNYEAQ. CDR3 coding DNA: TGTGCCAGCAGCTTAAGTGGCCTCCTTGAGACCCAGTACTTC. Residues: CASSLSGLLETQYF.

This rearrangement joins TRBV7-9 to TRBJ2-5, with 9 bases identical to TRBD1. The CDR3 loop spans 15 amino acids. From germline, CDR1 is SEHNR and CDR2 FQNEAQ (reference sequence). The junction had 5 bases not matched to a gene; V was cut back by 3 bases and J by 3 bases. CDR3: CASSLPGTGKETQYF. The CDR3 DNA follows: TGTGCCAGCAGCTTGCCCGGGACAGGGAAAGAGACCCAGTACTTC.

This clone was counted between two and nine times. This chain joins TRBV7-2 and TRBJ2-7, with TRBD1 as a possible D gene (5 bases). V lost 1 base to trimming and J lost 0 bases, with 10 bases between them. Germline CDR1 reads SGHTA; CDR2 reads FQGNSA. CDR3 length: 15 amino acids. In nucleotides, the CDR3 is TGTGCCAGCAGCTTAGGAGCAGGGCCCTCCTACGAGCAGTACTTC. Amino acid sequence: CASSLGAGPSYEQYF. The whole variable domain, remainder taken from reference TRBV7-2 and TRBJ2-7, is GAGVSQSPSNKVTEKGKDVELRCDPISGHTALYWYRQSLGQGLEFLIYFQGNSAPDKSGLPSDRFSAERTGGSVSTLTIQRTQQEDSAVYLCASSLGAGPSYEQYFGPGTRLTVT.

The J gene is TRBJ2-3, the V gene TRBV5-6, with a possible D match to TRBD1 (6 bases). Germline V gene data show CDR1 as SGHDT and CDR2 as YYEEEE. With 3 bases removed from V and 3 bases from J, the gap between germline ends came to 17 bases. The CDR3 is made up of 16 amino acids. The CDR3 here is CASSWAGTRRTDTQYF. The DNA for the CDR3 is TGTGCCAGCAGCTGGGCCGGGACACGGAGGACAGATACGCAGTATTTT.

V usage is TRBV4-3 and J usage is TRBJ2-3; D remains unclear. The germline gives CDR1 LGHNA, CDR2 YSLEER. The V gene lost 1 base and the J gene lost 4 bases, with 9 bases spanning the gap. This CDR3 is 14 amino acids long. CDR3 DNA sequence: TGCGCCAGCAGCCAAGTCAAGATCTCAGATACGCAGTATTTT. Translating it yields CASSQVKISDTQYF.

The chain combines TRBV28 with TRBJ1-2; TRBD1 matches at 7 bases. Trimming took 2 bases from V and 5 from J; bases not matched to a gene: 2. The germline gives CDR1 MDHEN, CDR2 SYDVKM. The CDR3 covers 13 residues. CDR3 in amino acids: CASSLNRGYGYTF. Written as DNA, the CDR3 is TGTGCCAGCAGTTTAAACAGGGGATATGGCTACACCTTC.

The genes are TRBV4-2 and TRBJ2-5; 7 bases fit TRBD2. Germline trimming cut 3 bases from V and 3 bases from J; bases unmatched to any gene: 1. CDR3 length: 13 residues. The germline V gene encodes CDR1 LGHNA and CDR2 YNFKEQ. CDR3 sequence: CASSQGTKETQYF. The CDR3 DNA is TGTGCCAGCAGCCAGGGGACTAAAGAGACCCAGTACTTC.

This clone has only a few counts. The chain carries TRBV5-1 and TRBJ2-3; 9 nucleotides match TRBD2. The V gene's germline CDR1 is SGHRS and CDR2 YFSETQ. CDR3 length equals 12 residues. V was clipped by 9 bases and J by 3 bases; unmatched bases: 2. CDR3 nucleotide sequence: TGCGCCACTAGCGGGATTACAGATACGCAGTATTTT. Translating gives CATSGITDTQYF.